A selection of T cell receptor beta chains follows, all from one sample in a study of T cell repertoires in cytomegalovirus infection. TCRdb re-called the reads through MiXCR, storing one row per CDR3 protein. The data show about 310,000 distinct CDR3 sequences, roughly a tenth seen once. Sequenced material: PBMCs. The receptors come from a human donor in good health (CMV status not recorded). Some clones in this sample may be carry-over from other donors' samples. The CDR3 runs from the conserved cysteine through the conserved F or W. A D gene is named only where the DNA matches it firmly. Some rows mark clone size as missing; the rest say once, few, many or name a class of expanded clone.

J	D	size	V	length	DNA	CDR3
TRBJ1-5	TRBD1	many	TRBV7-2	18	TGTGCCAGCAGCTTAGACCGTACAGGGGGTAATAGCAATCAGCCCCAGCATTTT	CASSLDRTGGNSNQPQHF
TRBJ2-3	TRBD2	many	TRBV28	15	TGTGCCAGCAGTTTACGCGGCGGGGGGGTCTGGACGCAGTATTTT	CASSLRGGGVWTQYF
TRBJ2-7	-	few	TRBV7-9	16	TGTGCCAGCAGCCCTAATGAAAGGTCCACGTACTACGAGCAGTACTTC	CASSPNERSTYYEQYF
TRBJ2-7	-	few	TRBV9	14	TGTGCCAGCAGCGTCTACGCCATACCCTACGAGCAGTACTTC	CASSVYAIPYEQYF
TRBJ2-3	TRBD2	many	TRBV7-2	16	TGTGCCAGCACCCCGACCCAGCGGGGCGGCACAGATACGCAGTATTTT	CASTPTQRGGTDTQYF
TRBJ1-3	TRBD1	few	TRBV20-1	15	TGCAGTGCTATTCCCTCGACAGGGCCTGGAAACACCATATATTTT	CSAIPSTGPGNTIYF
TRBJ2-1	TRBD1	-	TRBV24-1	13	TGTGCCACCAGTGGGGCAGGGGGCAATGAGCAGTTCTTC	CATSGAGGNEQFF
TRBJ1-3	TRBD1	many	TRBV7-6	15	TGTGCCAGCAGCTTAGTACAGGGGGCTGGAAACACCATATATTTT	CASSLVQGAGNTIYF
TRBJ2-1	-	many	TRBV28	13	TGTGCCAGCAGTTTAGGGGGTGACAATGAGCAGTTCTTC	CASSLGGDNEQFF
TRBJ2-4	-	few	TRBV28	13	TGTGCCAGCAGCCCGGGGCAGAGGAACATTCAGTACTTC	CASSPGQRNIQYF
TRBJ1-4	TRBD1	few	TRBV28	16	TGTGCCAGCAGTTCCCCGAGGGGACAGGGGAATGAAAAACTGTTTTTT	CASSSPRGQGNEKLFF
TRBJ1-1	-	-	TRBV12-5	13	TGTGCTAGTGTCCTCGGACCGAACACTGAAGCTTTCTTT	CASVLGPNTEAFF
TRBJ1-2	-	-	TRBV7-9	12	TGTGCCAGCAGCTTAATGGAGGGGTCCTACACCTTC	CASSLMEGSYTF
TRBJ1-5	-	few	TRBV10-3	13	TGTGCCATCAGTCCGGAGGGGGATCAGCCCCAGCATTTT	CAISPEGDQPQHF
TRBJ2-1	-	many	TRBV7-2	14	TGTGCCAGCAGCCCGCTAGGGGTGCACAATGAGCAGTTCTTC	CASSPLGVHNEQFF
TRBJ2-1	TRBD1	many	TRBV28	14	TGTGCCAGCAGTTTACGCTACAGGGGATATGAGCAGTTCTTC	CASSLRYRGYEQFF
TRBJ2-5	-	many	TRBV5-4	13	TGTGCCAGCAGCTTGCGCAGGGTGGAGACCCAGTACTTC	CASSLRRVETQYF
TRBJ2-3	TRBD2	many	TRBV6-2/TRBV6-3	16	TGTGCCAGCAGTTACTCGATAGCGGGGGTTTCGTATACGCAGTATTTT	CASSYSIAGVSYTQYF
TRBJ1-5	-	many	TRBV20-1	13	TGCAGTGCTAGACGCGAACCCAATCAGCCCCAGCATTTT	CSARREPNQPQHF
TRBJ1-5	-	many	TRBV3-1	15	TGTGCCAGCAGCCAAAGGGGGTTCGGCAATCAGCCCCAGCATTTT	CASSQRGFGNQPQHF
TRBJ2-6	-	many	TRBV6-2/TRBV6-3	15	TGTGCCACCCGCCGGCGGGTTACTGGGGCCAACGTCCTGACTTTC	CATRRRVTGANVLTF
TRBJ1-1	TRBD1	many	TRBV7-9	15	TGTGCCAGCAGCTTAGTGCGGGACAGGAGTGTTGAAGCTTTCTTT	CASSLVRDRSVEAFF
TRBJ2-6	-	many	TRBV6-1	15	TGTGCCAGCACCTCGGGGACGGTTGGGGCCAACGTCCTGACTTTC	CASTSGTVGANVLTF
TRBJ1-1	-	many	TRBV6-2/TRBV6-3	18	TGTGCCAGCAGTTACTCGAGGGGCCGTCAGTGGAAGAACACTGAAGCTTTCTTT	CASSYSRGRQWKNTEAFF
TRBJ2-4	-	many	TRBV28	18	TGTGCCAGCAGTTTTTTCGTGTCGGCCAGGGCAGCCAAAAACATTCAGTACTTC	CASSFFVSARAAKNIQYF
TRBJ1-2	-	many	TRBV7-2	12	TGTGCCAGCAGCTTAGCGGGGGGGCCCCCCACCTTC	CASSLAGGPPTF
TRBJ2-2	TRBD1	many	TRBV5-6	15	TGTGCCAGCAGCTTGGAAGGGGGCATCACCGGGGAGCTGTTTTTT	CASSLEGGITGELFF
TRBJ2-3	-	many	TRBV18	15	TGTGCCAGCTCACCACCGATTCGGGGCACAGATACGCAGTATTTT	CASSPPIRGTDTQYF
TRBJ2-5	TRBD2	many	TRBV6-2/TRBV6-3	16	TGTGCCAGCAGCCCCGGGACTAGCGGGGAGGGTGAGACCCAGTACTTC	CASSPGTSGEGETQYF
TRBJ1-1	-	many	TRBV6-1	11	TGTGCCAGCAGGTCCAACACTGAAGCTTTCTTT	CASRSNTEAFF
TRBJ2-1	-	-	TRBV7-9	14	TGTGCCAGCAGCTACGAAGGGTTCTACAATGAGCAGTTCTTC	CASSYEGFYNEQFF
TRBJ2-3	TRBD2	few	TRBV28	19	TGTGCCAGCAGGCGACGCCTGGCTAGCGGGGGAGATAGCACAGATACGCAGTATTTT	CASRRRLASGGDSTDTQYF
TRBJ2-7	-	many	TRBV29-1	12	TGCAGCGTTGGCTCCGTAAACCGCGAGCAGTACTTC	CSVGSVNREQYF
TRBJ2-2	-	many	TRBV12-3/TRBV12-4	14	TGTGCCAGCACCCCTAGGGGGGGTGCCGGGGAGCTGTTTTTT	CASTPRGGAGELFF
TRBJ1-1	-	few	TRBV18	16	TGTGCCAGCTCACCACCGATAGGGATTAGGAACACTGAAGCTTTCTTT	CASSPPIGIRNTEAFF
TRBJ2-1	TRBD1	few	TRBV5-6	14	TGTGCCAGCAGCTTGGTGGACAGGGGTAATGAGCAGTTCTTC	CASSLVDRGNEQFF
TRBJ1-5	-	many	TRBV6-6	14	TGTGCCAGCAGTTTAAGCGGGAGTTCTCTCGGTGGGCATTTT	CASSLSGSSLGGHF
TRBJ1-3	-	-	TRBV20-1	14	TGCAGTGCTAGAGACCCGAAGGCTGGAAACACCATATATTTT	CSARDPKAGNTIYF
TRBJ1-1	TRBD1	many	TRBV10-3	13	TGTGCCATCAAGCCTCAGGGGGACACTGAAGCTTTCTTT	CAIKPQGDTEAFF
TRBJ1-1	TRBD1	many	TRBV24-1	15	TGTGCCACCAGTGATTCCGGGACAGGGGATACTGAAGCTTTCTTT	CATSDSGTGDTEAFF
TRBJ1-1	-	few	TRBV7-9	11	TGTGCCAGCAGTCTCGACAGTGAAGCTTTCTTT	CASSLDSEAFF